Many counts were recorded for the clone carrying this T cell receptor (beta chain). Antigen specificity is unknown. Through a sample-barcoded 5' primer and a J-beta primer mix, a second PCR was run for roughly 6 to 12 cycles. TCRdb re-called the 5' RACE reads with MiXCR, one entry per CDR3 protein. The sample yields 650,000 or so distinct CDR3 sequences, approximately 52% seen once. This record comes from a study of blood T cells in healthy people across ages. Study-wide points: A roughly linear age-dependent decrease characterized TCR beta diversity per million T cells.

V lost 4 bases and J lost 11; bases outside the gene matches: 13. The CDR3 loop spans 15 amino acids. The germline CDR1 and CDR2 sequences are LNHNV and YYDKDF (reference sequence). This chain connects TRBV15 to TRBJ2-1; 8 bases agree with TRBD2. Specimen: blood. This TCR derives from a woman aged 80 or over in good health. This CDR3 reads CATSTQPSTSGKQFF. The CDR3 nucleotides are TGTGCCACCAGCACTCAACCGTCTACTAGCGGTAAGCAGTTCTTC.